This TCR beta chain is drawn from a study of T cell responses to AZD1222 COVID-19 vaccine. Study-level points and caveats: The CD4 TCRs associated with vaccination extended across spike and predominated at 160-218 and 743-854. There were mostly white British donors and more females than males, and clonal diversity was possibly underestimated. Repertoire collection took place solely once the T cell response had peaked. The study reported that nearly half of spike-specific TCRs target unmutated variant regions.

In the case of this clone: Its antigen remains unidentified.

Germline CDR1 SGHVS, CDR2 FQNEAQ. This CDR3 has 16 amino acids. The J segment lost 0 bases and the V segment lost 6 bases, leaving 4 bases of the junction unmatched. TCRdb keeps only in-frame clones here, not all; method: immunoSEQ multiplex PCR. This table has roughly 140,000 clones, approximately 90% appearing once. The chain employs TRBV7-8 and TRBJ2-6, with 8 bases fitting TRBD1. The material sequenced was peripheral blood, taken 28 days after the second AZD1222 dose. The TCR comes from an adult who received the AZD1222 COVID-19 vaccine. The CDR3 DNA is TGTGCCAGCAGATTGACAGGGGCCTCTGGGGCCAACGTCCTGACTTTC. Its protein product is CASRLTGASGANVLTF. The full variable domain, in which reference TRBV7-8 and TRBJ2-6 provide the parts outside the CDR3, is GAGVSQSPRYKVAKRGQDVALRCDPISGHVSLFWYQQALGQGPEFLTYFQNEAQLDKSGLPSDRFFAERPEGSVSTLKIQRTQQEDSAVYLCASRLTGASGANVLTFGAGSRLTVL.